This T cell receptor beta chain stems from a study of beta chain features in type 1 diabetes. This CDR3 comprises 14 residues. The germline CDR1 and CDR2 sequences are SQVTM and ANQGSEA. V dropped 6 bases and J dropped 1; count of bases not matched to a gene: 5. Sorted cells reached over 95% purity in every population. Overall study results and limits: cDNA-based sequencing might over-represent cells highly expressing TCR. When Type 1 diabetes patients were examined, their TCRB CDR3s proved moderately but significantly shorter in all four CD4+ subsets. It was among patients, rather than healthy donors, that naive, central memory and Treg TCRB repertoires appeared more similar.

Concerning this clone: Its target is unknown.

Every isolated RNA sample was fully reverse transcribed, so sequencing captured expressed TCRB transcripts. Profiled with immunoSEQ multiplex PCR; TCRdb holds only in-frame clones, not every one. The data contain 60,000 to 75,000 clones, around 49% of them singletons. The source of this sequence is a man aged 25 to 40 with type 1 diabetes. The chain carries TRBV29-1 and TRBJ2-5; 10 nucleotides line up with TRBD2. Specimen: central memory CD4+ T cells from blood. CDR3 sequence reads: CSVQSGGAQETQYF. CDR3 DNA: TGCAGCGTCCAAAGCGGGGGGGCCCAAGAGACCCAGTACTTC.